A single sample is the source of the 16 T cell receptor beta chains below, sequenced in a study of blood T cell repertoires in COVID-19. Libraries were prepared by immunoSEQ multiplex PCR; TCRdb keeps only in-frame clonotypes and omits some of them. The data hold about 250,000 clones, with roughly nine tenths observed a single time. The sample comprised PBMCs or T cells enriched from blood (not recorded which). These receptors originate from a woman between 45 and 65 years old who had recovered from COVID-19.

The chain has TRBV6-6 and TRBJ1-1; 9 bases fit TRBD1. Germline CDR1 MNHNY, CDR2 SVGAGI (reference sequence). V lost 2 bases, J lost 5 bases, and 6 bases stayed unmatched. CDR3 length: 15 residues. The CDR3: CASSYMGQGRTEAFF. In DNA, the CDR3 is TGTGCCAGCAGTTACATGGGACAGGGTAGGACTGAAGCTTTCTTT.

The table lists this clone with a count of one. CDR3 DNA: TGTGCCAGCAGTCCCAAACTAGCGGAAACCTACGAGCAGTACTTC. This translates into CASSPKLAETYEQYF. The V and J genes are TRBV6-2 or TRBV6-3 and TRBJ2-7; TRBD2 aligns across 8 bases. Germline V gives CDR1 MNHEY, CDR2 SVGEGT. The CDR3 is 15 amino acids. The junction had 8 bases not matched to a gene; V was cut back by 5 bases and J by 2 bases.

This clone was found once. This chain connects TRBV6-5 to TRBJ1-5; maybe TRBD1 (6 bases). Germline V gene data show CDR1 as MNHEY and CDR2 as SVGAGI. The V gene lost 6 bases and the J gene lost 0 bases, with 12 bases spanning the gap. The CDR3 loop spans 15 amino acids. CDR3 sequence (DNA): TGTGCCAGCAGGATGGGGGCCTTTAGCAATCAGCCCCAGCATTTT. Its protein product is CASRMGAFSNQPQHF.

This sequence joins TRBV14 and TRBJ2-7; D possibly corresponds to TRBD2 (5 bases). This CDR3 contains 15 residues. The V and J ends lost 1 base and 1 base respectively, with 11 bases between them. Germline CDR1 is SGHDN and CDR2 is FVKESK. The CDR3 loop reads CASSQGIANSYEQYF. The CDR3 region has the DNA TGTGCCAGCAGCCAAGGAATAGCGAATTCCTACGAGCAGTACTTC.

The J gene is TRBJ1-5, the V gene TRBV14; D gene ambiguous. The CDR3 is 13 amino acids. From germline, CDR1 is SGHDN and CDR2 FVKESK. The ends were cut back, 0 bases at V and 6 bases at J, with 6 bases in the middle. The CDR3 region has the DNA TGTGCCAGCAGCCAAGATCGGGGTCAGCCCCAGCATTTT. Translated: CASSQDRGQPQHF.

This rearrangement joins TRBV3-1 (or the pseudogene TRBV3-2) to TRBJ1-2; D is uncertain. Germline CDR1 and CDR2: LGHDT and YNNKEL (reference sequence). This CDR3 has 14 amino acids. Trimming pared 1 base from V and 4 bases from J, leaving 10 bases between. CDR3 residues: CASSQANGGYGYTF. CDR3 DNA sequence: TGTGCCAGCAGCCAAGCCAACGGAGGCTATGGCTACACCTTC.

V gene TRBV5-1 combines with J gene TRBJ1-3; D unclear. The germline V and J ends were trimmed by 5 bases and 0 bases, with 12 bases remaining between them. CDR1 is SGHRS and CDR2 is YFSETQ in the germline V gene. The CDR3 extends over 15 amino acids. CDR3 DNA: TGCGCCAGCAGACTGGACGGGAGCTCTGGAAACACCATATATTTT. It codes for CASRLDGSSGNTIYF.

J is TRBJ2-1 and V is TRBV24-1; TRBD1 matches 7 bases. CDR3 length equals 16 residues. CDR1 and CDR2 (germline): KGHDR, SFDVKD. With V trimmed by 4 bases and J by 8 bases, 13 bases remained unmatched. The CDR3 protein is CATSETQRGLGDEQFF. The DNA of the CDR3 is TGTGCCACCAGTGAGACCCAGAGGGGGCTTGGGGATGAGCAGTTCTTC.

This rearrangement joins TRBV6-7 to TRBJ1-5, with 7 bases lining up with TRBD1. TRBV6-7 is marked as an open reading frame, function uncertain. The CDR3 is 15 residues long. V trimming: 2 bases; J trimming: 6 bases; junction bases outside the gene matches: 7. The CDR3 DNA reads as TGTGCCAGCAGTTACCACAGGGGCAGGGGTCAGCCCCAGCATTTT. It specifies CASSYHRGRGQPQHF.

The CDR3 here is CASSLDSSSGNTIYF. CDR3 DNA: TGTGCCAGCAGCCTCGACAGTAGCTCTGGAAACACCATATATTTT. The V gene is TRBV13, the J gene TRBJ1-3, with D tentatively TRBD1 (5 bases). Germline V gene sequence: CDR1 PRHDT, CDR2 FYEKMQ (reference sequence). Trimming stripped 5 bases from V and 0 bases from J, with 11 bases between. The CDR3 runs 15 residues.

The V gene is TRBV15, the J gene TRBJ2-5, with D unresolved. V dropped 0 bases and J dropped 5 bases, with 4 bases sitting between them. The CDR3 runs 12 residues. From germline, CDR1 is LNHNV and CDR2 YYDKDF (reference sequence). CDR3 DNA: TGTGCCACCAGCAGAGACAGGGAGACCCAGTACTTC. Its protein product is CATSRDRETQYF.

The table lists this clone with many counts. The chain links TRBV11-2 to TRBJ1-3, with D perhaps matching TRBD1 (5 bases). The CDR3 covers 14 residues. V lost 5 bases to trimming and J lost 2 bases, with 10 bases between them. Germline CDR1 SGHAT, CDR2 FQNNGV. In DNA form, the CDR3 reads TGTGCCAGCAGCACCCGACAGACTGGAAACACCATATATTTT. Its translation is CASSTRQTGNTIYF.

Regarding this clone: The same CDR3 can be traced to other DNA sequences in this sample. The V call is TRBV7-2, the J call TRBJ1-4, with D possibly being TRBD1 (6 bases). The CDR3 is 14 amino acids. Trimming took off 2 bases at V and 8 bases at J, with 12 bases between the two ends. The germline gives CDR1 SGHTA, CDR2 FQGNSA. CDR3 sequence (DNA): TGTGCCAGCAGCTTATCCGGGACAAACGAAAAACTGTTTTTT. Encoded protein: CASSLSGTNEKLFF.

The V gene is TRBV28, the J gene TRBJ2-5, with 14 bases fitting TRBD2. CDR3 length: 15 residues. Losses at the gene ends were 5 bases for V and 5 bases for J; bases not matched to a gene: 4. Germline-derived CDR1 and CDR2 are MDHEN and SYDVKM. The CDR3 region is CASSMGLAGVETQYF. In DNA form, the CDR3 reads TGTGCCAGCAGTATGGGACTAGCGGGAGTTGAGACCCAGTACTTC. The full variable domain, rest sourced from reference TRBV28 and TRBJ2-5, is DVKVTQSSRYLVKRTGEKVFLECVQDMDHENMFWYRQDPGLGLRLIYFSYDVKMKEKGDIPEGYSVSREKKERFSLILESASTNQTSMYLCASSMGLAGVETQYFGPGTRLLVL.

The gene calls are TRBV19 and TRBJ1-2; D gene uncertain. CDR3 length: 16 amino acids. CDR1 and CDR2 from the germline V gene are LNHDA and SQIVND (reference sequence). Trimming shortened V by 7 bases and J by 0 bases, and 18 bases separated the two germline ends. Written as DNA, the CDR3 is TGTGCCAGTACCCAATGGGGAGCAGCAGCTAACTATGGCTACACCTTC. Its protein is CASTQWGAAANYGYTF.

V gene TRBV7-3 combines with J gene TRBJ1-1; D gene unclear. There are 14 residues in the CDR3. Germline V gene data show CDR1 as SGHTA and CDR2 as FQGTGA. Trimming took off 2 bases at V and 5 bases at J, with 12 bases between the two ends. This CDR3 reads CASSLDRDATEAFF. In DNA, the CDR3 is TGTGCCAGCAGCTTAGATCGAGATGCGACTGAAGCTTTCTTT.